The next 15 T cell receptor beta chains were all read from a single sample in a study of OX40 agonist ivuxolimab in advanced cancers. Some clones are missing from TCRdb's copy, which holds only in-frame ones; the method was immunoSEQ multiplex PCR. The sample yields fewer than 30,000 clones, 65% to 90% seen once. Sequenced here: CD4+ or CD8+ T cells sorted from blood, sampled in a trial of the OX40 agonist ivuxolimab. Source of these receptors: an adult with an advanced solid tumor such as melanoma, head and neck, liver or kidney cancer.

The chain employs TRBV27 and TRBJ2-1; D might be TRBD2 (5 bases). Trimming took off 0 bases at V and 7 bases at J, with 13 bases between the two ends. The CDR3 loop spans 15 amino acids. Germline-derived CDR1 and CDR2 are MNHEY and SMNVEV (reference sequence). This CDR3 reads CASSLSTKGLNEQFF. The CDR3 DNA reads as TGTGCCAGCAGTTTATCGACTAAGGGCCTGAATGAGCAGTTCTTC.

The genes are TRBV21-1 and TRBJ2-7; the table's D call, TRBD1, has no DNA check behind it. TRBV21-1 has pseudogene status. This CDR3 has 12 residues. CDR3 nucleotides: TGTGCCAGCAGAAGCAGGGTCTACGAGCAGTACTTC. This translates into CASRSRVYEQYF.

The chain joins TRBV5-1 to TRBJ1-2; 9 positions match TRBD1. Germline values: CDR1 SGHRS, CDR2 YFSETQ. V was clipped by 5 bases and J by 5 bases; unmatched bases: 7. The CDR3 has 14 amino acids. CDR3 nucleotide sequence: TGCGCCAGCAGTTCTACAGGGGGCGAATATGGCTACACCTTC. Amino acids: CASSSTGGEYGYTF.

The chain combines TRBV4-2 with TRBJ2-6; 7 nucleotides align to TRBD1. Per germline, CDR1 LGHNA and CDR2 YNFKEQ. The V and J ends lost 0 bases and 0 bases, in that order; junction bases with no gene match: 5. This CDR3 spans 18 amino acids. CDR3 in amino acids: CASSQDGTVFSGANVLTF. CDR3 coding DNA: TGTGCCAGCAGCCAAGATGGGACAGTGTTCTCTGGGGCCAACGTCCTGACTTTC.

J is TRBJ2-1 and V is TRBV27, with 7 bases that match TRBD2. The V segment lost 6 bases and the J segment 4 bases; nucleotides outside the gene matches: 6. This CDR3 has 14 amino acids. Looked up from germline, CDR1 is MNHEY and CDR2 is SMNVEV (reference sequence). In DNA form, the CDR3 reads TGTGCCAGCAGCGGGGGAGGGGTGTACAATGAGCAGTTCTTC. It translates to CASSGGGVYNEQFF.

V is TRBV27 and J is TRBJ2-3; D gene unclear. V dropped 5 bases and J dropped 4 bases, with 13 bases sitting between them. CDR1 is MNHEY, CDR2 SMNVEV, per germline (reference sequence). CDR3 length equals 14 residues. CDR3 bases: TGTGCCAGCAGTCTACCCCCGGGTTCAGATACGCAGTATTTT. It specifies CASSLPPGSDTQYF.

The V gene is TRBV27, the J gene TRBJ2-3; 9 bases are a match to TRBD1. J was trimmed by 2 bases and V by 6 bases; bases with no gene match: 3. The CDR3 contains 14 residues. The germline V gene has CDR1 MNHEY and CDR2 SMNVEV (reference sequence). As DNA, the CDR3 is TGTGCCAGCAGGCGACAGGGGGACACAGATACGCAGTATTTT. Protein: CASRRQGDTDTQYF.

The gene calls are TRBV5-1 and TRBJ1-1; possible D gene TRBD1, 5 bases. The CDR3 covers 14 residues. CDR1 is SGHRS, CDR2 YFSETQ, per germline. V shed 5 bases and J shed 0 bases, with 11 bases lying between them. The CDR3 coding sequence is TGCGCCAGCAGTGAATACAGGATGAACACTGAAGCTTTCTTT. Translation: CASSEYRMNTEAFF.

A word on this clone: Mismatch with germline at one junction end may stem from a read error. The chain recombines TRBV27 with TRBJ2-7; D may be TRBD1 (6 bases). The CDR3 length is 13 residues. CDR1 and CDR2 (germline): MNHEY, SMNVEV (reference sequence). CDR3 sequence reads: CASSLLSGDEQHF. CDR3 DNA sequence: TGTGCCAGCAGTTTATTGTCAGGGGACGAGCAGCACTTC.

This sequence joins TRBV28 and TRBJ2-1; D remains unclear. Trimming took off 6 bases at V and 0 bases at J, with 18 bases between the two ends. The CDR3 sequence is 17 residues long. Germline V gene data show CDR1 as MDHEN and CDR2 as SYDVKM. As DNA, the CDR3 is TGTGCCAGCAGCTCCCCTGAGGCCTACGTCTCCTACAATGAGCAGTTCTTC. It yields the protein CASSSPEAYVSYNEQFF.

The chain recombines TRBV18 with TRBJ2-7; D not resolved. Between the trimmed V and J ends, which lost 0 bases and 2 bases, there was a span of 5 bases. CDR1 and CDR2 (germline): KGHSH, LQKENI. This CDR3 has 13 amino acids. The CDR3 coding sequence is TGTGCCAGCTCACCACCTTCGGCCTACGAGCAGTACTTC. Amino acid sequence: CASSPPSAYEQYF.

V gene TRBV5-4 combines with J gene TRBJ2-7; the D gene could be TRBD1 or TRBD2 (5 bases each). The CDR3 spans 14 residues. Germline values: CDR1 SGHNT, CDR2 YYREEE (reference sequence). Trimming cost V 0 bases and J 7 bases, with 14 bases left between them. CDR3 in DNA: TGTGCCAGCAGCTTGGCCGCAGGGACGGGAGAGCAGTACTTC. Its protein is CASSLAAGTGEQYF.

CDR3 sequence reads: CAWSSTSGQGVIGYTF. The CDR3 DNA reads as TGTGCCTGGAGTTCTACTTCCGGACAGGGGGTAATTGGCTACACCTTC. The chain is built from TRBV30 and TRBJ1-2; 10 positions match TRBD1. V shed 2 bases and J 7 bases; nucleotides not matched to a gene: 13. CDR1 GTSNPN and CDR2 SVGIG come from the germline V gene (reference sequence). The CDR3 totals 16 residues.

The chain is built from TRBV4-1 and TRBJ2-1, with a weak D call TRBD2 (6 bases). Deletions cut 4 bases from V and 2 bases from J, with 15 bases between. The germline V gene has CDR1 MGHRA and CDR2 YSYEKL. The CDR3 sequence is 16 residues long. The CDR3 is CASSPPRGEAYNEQFF. The CDR3 nucleotides are TGCGCCAGCAGCCCTCCCCGCGGGGAGGCCTACAATGAGCAGTTCTTC.

The chain joins TRBV4-1 to TRBJ2-7, with a weak D call TRBD1 (7 bases). The V end lost 1 base, the J end lost 3 bases, and 13 bases lay between the germline ends. Germline V gene lookup returns CDR1 MGHRA and CDR2 YSYEKL. The CDR3 is made up of 15 amino acids. Here the CDR3 DNA reads TGCGCCAGCAGCCAAGGACAGGGAGGTCGCTACGAGCAGTACTTC. As protein: CASSQGQGGRYEQYF.